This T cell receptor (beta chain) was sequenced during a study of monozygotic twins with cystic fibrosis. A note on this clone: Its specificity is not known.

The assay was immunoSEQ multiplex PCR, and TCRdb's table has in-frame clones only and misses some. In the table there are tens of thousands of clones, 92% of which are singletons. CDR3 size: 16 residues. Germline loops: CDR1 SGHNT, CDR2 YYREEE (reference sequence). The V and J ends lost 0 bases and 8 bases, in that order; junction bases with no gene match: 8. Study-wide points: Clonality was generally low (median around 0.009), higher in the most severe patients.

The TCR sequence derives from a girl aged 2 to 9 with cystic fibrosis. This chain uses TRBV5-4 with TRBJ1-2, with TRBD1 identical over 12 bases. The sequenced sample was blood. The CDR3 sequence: CASSLGGQGASLGYTF. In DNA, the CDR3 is TGTGCCAGCAGCTTGGGGGGACAGGGGGCATCGTTGGGCTACACCTTC.